The 26 T cell receptor beta chains below all came from one sample that was sequenced in a study of regulatory T cells in long-lasting Graves disease. Noted time point: persistent/refractory GD, antithyroid drugs over 5 years with positive TRAb. Construction of the TCR library relied on RNA isolated from PBMCs. TCR beta libraries were built with iRepertoire HTBI primers and Arm-PCR of CDR3 regions. TCRdb analysed the multiplex PCR reads with MiXCR anew, one entry per CDR3 protein. The sample shows 400,000 to 500,000 distinct CDR3 sequences, about a fifth of them seen only once. The source was peripheral blood mononuclear cells (PBMCs), collected when the disease was refractory, from a patient treated with antithyroid drugs. The origin of the receptors is a female donor with Graves disease.

Of note for this clonotype: A much larger clone lies one base from this, so it may be a read error. The gene calls are TRBV28 and TRBJ2-5, with TRBD2 identical over 8 bases. CDR1 and CDR2 from the germline V gene are MDHEN and SYDVKM. There are 15 residues in the CDR3. Here the CDR3 DNA reads TGTGCCAGCAGCCCCGTAAGCGGGAGTCAAGAGACCCAGTGCTTC. It codes for CASSPVSGSQETQCF.

In its sample, this clonotype was seen many times. The chain recombines TRBV28 with TRBJ1-1, with D unresolved. The CDR3 sequence is 13 residues long. The germline V and J ends were trimmed by 7 bases and 11 bases, with 20 bases remaining between them. CDR1 MDHEN and CDR2 SYDVKM come from the germline V gene. The CDR3 loop is CASNPPEGTGAFF. In DNA form, the CDR3 reads TGTGCCAGCAACCCCCCGGAAGGCACGGGGGCTTTCTTT.

This chain joins TRBV6-2 or TRBV6-3 and TRBJ2-1; 10 bases agree with TRBD2. This CDR3 has 15 residues. Germline lookup yields CDR1 MNHEY and CDR2 SVGEGT. J was trimmed by 8 bases and V by 2 bases; bases with no gene match: 6. The CDR3, as DNA: TGTGCCAGCAGTTACATAGCGGGGGGCCCCTATGAGCAGTTCTTC. Its protein is CASSYIAGGPYEQFF.

This clonotype was detected only a few times. The chain links TRBV7-9 to TRBJ2-5; D is unclear. CDR1 SEHNR and CDR2 FQNEAQ come from the germline V gene (reference sequence). The CDR3 runs 13 residues. Trimming removed 5 bases from V and 7 bases from J, with 14 bases in between. The chain's CDR3 is CASSPDTMVTQYF. The DNA of the CDR3 is TGTGCCAGCAGCCCCGACACGATGGTGACCCAGTACTTC.

The sample holds many counts of this clonotype. This chain uses TRBV6-1 with TRBJ2-7; 7 positions agree with TRBD1. V shed 6 bases, J shed 2 bases, and the junction held 4 bases outside the gene matches. The CDR3 runs to 13 residues. Germline V gives CDR1 MNHNS, CDR2 SASEGT. The chain's CDR3 is CASSETGTYEQYF. The CDR3 DNA reads as TGTGCCAGCAGCGAGACAGGGACCTACGAGCAGTACTTC.

The table lists this clonotype with a few counts. The chain has TRBV13 and TRBJ2-7; D assignment may be TRBD1 or TRBD2 (5 bases each). V lost 5 bases to trimming and J lost 3 bases, with 17 bases between them. The CDR3 totals 15 residues. Germline CDR1 is PRHDT and CDR2 is FYEKMQ (reference sequence). CDR3 protein: CASSLQSGRIYEQYF. The CDR3 DNA follows: TGTGCCAGCAGCCTCCAGTCGGGACGAATCTACGAGCAGTACTTC.

This clonotype came up many times. V is TRBV24-1 and J is TRBJ2-2; D perhaps matches TRBD2 (6 bases). V shed 2 bases and J shed 2 bases, with 14 bases lying between them. The germline gives CDR1 KGHDR, CDR2 SFDVKD. The CDR3 loop spans 17 amino acids. The CDR3 bases are TGTGCCACCAGTGATTGGACCCTCGGGGGAAACACCGGGGAGCTGTTTTTT. The encoded protein is CATSDWTLGGNTGELFF.

With respect to this clonotype: Just one base apart from a much larger clone, this may be a read error. V is TRBV12-5 and J is TRBJ1-5, with 7 nucleotides matching TRBD1. In germline, CDR1 is LGHNT, CDR2 FRNRAP. The CDR3 runs to 19 residues. The CDR3 spells CASALDPSGTADSNQPQRF. Written as DNA, the CDR3 is TGTGCTAGTGCCCTTGACCCCTCCGGGACAGCAGATAGCAATCAGCCCCAGCGTTTT.

The chain couples TRBV6-2 or TRBV6-3 to TRBJ2-2; D remains ambiguous. Germline CDR1 MNHEY, CDR2 SVGEGT. The germline V and J ends were trimmed by 3 bases and 7 bases, with 9 bases remaining between them. The CDR3 sequence is 13 residues long. In DNA, the CDR3 is TGTGCCAGCAGTTATCAGGAGTTCGGGGAGCTGTTTTTT. It translates to CASSYQEFGELFF.

This clonotype showed up many times. The chain couples TRBV11-2 to TRBJ1-2; TRBD1 is a possible D gene (5 bases). CDR1 is SGHAT and CDR2 is FQNNGV in the germline V gene. There are 15 residues in the CDR3. Trimming cost V 6 bases and J 0 bases, with 14 bases left between them. CDR3 residues: CASRRLTASNYGYTF. CDR3 DNA: TGTGCCAGCAGACGCTTGACAGCATCTAACTATGGCTACACCTTC.

This chain connects TRBV18 to TRBJ2-3; 7 bases are a match to TRBD2. The CDR3 has 13 residues. Germline V gives CDR1 KGHSH, CDR2 LQKENI. The trim removed 7 bases at V and 5 bases at J, leaving 6 bases unmatched. The CDR3, as DNA: TGTGCCAGCTTAACTAGCGTTCAAGATACGCAGTATTTT. Protein: CASLTSVQDTQYF.

This clonotype was seen at least ten times. The rearrangement uses TRBV5-5 and TRBJ2-5; 7 bases fit TRBD1. V trimming: 4 bases; J trimming: 1 base; junction bases outside the gene matches: 7. Germline V CDR1 and CDR2: SGHKS, YYEKEE (reference sequence). The CDR3 covers 15 residues. The CDR3 DNA reads TGTGCCAGCAGCGTCGTGCCAGGGGGCCAAGAGACCCAGTACTTC. Protein sequence: CASSVVPGGQETQYF.

This clonotype was counted only a few times. The rearrangement links TRBV28 to TRBJ2-7; 7 bases are a match to TRBD2. Per the germline V gene, CDR1 is MDHEN and CDR2 is SYDVKM. V lost 7 bases to trimming and J lost 3 bases; unmatched junction nucleotides: 6. The CDR3 is 13 residues long. The CDR3 sequence: CASTRGEGYEQYF. Written as DNA, the CDR3 is TGTGCCAGCACCCGGGGGGAGGGCTACGAGCAGTACTTC. Full variable domain (remainder filled in from reference TRBV28 and TRBJ2-7): DVKVTQSSRYLVKRTGEKVFLECVQDMDHENMFWYRQDPGLGLRLIYFSYDVKMKEKGDIPEGYSVSREKKERFSLILESASTNQTSMYLCASTRGEGYEQYFGPGTRLTVT.

This clonotype was recorded a few times. A read error may account for a junction end that differs from germline. The chain carries TRBV24-1 and TRBJ2-2; TRBD2 is a possible D gene (5 bases). In germline, CDR1 is KGHDR, CDR2 SFDVKD. The CDR3 runs 16 residues. CDR3 coding DNA: TGTGTCACCAGTGATTTGCAGGAGGTTAGCACCGGGGAGCTGTTTTTT. Translating it yields CVTSDLQEVSTGELFF.

This chain joins TRBV28 and TRBJ2-2; 7 bases are shared with TRBD2. With V trimmed by 2 bases and J by 5 bases, 5 bases remained unmatched. This CDR3 spans 15 amino acids. Germline V gene sequence: CDR1 MDHEN, CDR2 SYDVKM. The CDR3 loop reads CASSLNPGGTGELFF. DNA for the CDR3: TGTGCCAGCAGTTTAAACCCCGGGGGGACCGGGGAGCTGTTTTTT.

This clonotype was counted only a few times. The chain couples TRBV5-1 to TRBJ1-1; 9 positions match TRBD1. CDR3 length equals 16 residues. The V gene's germline CDR1 is SGHRS and CDR2 YFSETQ. V was pared by 0 bases and J by 6 bases, with 9 bases of the junction left unmatched. In nucleotides, the CDR3 is TGCGCCAGCAGCTTGGTCGGGACAGGGAGTTTCGCTGAAGCTTTCTTT. It translates to CASSLVGTGSFAEAFF.

The genes are TRBV12-3 or TRBV12-4 and TRBJ2-7, with D possibly TRBD1 on 5 matching bases. V was pared by 3 bases and J by 3 bases, with 15 bases between. CDR3 length: 15 amino acids. CDR3 amino acids: CASSFQMGLNYEQYF. DNA for the CDR3: TGTGCCAGCAGTTTTCAGATGGGGCTGAACTACGAGCAGTACTTC.

As regards this clonotype: It may be a read error: a sequence one base away is much more abundant. The chain carries TRBV7-2 and TRBJ1-1, with D maybe TRBD1 (5 bases). The CDR3 contains 13 residues. The V gene's germline CDR1 is SGHTA and CDR2 FQGNSA. The CDR3 sequence is CASVREEDTAAFF. DNA for the CDR3: TGTGCCAGCGTCAGGGAAGAGGACACTGCAGCTTTCTTT.

This clonotype came up many times. In DNA, the CDR3 is TGCAGTGCTACCCTCGGGACAGGGGGTTTAAGTGAAAAACTGTTTTTT. The encoded protein is CSATLGTGGLSEKLFF. V is TRBV20-1 and J is TRBJ1-4; TRBD1 matches at 11 bases. CDR1 and CDR2 from the germline V gene are DFQATT and SNEGSKA (reference sequence). J was trimmed by 7 bases and V by 4 bases; bases with no gene match: 11. The CDR3 has 16 residues.

This clonotype was counted a few times. This rearrangement joins TRBV9 to TRBJ2-1, with 11 bases lining up with TRBD2. The V segment lost 1 base and the J segment 3 bases; nucleotides outside the gene matches: 0. Germline loops: CDR1 SGDLS, CDR2 YYNGEE. This CDR3 has 15 amino acids. CDR3 nucleotide sequence: TGTGCCAGCAGCGTACTAGCGGGAGGCTACAATGAGCAGTTCTTC. It is translated as CASSVLAGGYNEQFF.

The sample holds many counts of this clonotype. V gene TRBV6-5 combines with J gene TRBJ2-5, with no clear D. V was shortened by 1 base and J by 5 bases, with 8 bases between the two germline ends. The CDR3 has 13 residues. Germline V lookup: CDR1 MNHEY, CDR2 SVGAGI. The CDR3 is CASSYLEMETQYF. CDR3 DNA sequence: TGTGCCAGCAGTTACTTAGAGATGGAGACCCAGTACTTC.

With respect to this clonotype: A much larger clone lies one base from this, so it may be a read error. The V gene is TRBV28, the J gene TRBJ2-7; no reliable D call. Germline assignment: CDR1 MDHEN and CDR2 SYDVKM. The CDR3 runs 13 residues. The germline V and J ends were trimmed by 4 bases and 6 bases, with 13 bases remaining between them. The CDR3 protein is CASSSQPGCEQYF. The CDR3, as DNA: TGTGCCAGCAGTTCACAGCCAGGCTGCGAGCAGTACTTC.

The V call is TRBV20-1, the J call TRBJ2-5; perhaps TRBD1 as D (6 bases). The CDR3 has 14 residues. The V end lost 7 bases, the J end lost 1 base, and 16 bases lay between the germline ends. Germline V CDR1 and CDR2: DFQATT, SNEGSKA (reference sequence). The CDR3 spells CSGVEDRFQETQYF. Written as DNA, the CDR3 is TGCAGTGGGGTCGAGGACAGATTCCAAGAGACCCAGTACTTC.

The table lists this clonotype with many counts. The chain uses TRBV28 and TRBJ1-4; 7 nucleotides align to TRBD1. Germline CDR1 and CDR2: MDHEN and SYDVKM. Trimming took 5 bases from V and 5 from J; bases not matched to a gene: 8. The CDR3 has 15 amino acids. CDR3: CASSQPGQPNEKLFF. The CDR3, as DNA: TGTGCCAGCAGTCAGCCGGGACAGCCAAATGAAAAACTGTTTTTT.

This clonotype was detected many times. This chain connects TRBV28 to TRBJ1-2; 7 bases are a match to TRBD1. Germline V gives CDR1 MDHEN, CDR2 SYDVKM. Losses at the gene ends were 5 bases for V and 4 bases for J; bases not matched to a gene: 7. CDR3 length: 14 residues. The CDR3 DNA reads as TGTGCCAGCAGTCCACCATGGGACAGCTATGGCTACACCTTC. Translation: CASSPPWDSYGYTF.

This clonotype showed up many times. The chain carries TRBV6-2 or TRBV6-3 and TRBJ1-5; no firm D call. Germline assignment: CDR1 MNHEY and CDR2 SVGEGT. The length of the CDR3 is 12 residues. The germline V and J ends were trimmed by 3 bases and 6 bases, with 6 bases remaining between them. The CDR3 here is CASSYNFQPQHF. The CDR3 DNA reads TGTGCCAGCAGTTATAACTTTCAGCCCCAGCATTTT.